Listed here is a single T cell receptor beta chain. The antigen remains undetermined. There are 15 residues in the CDR3. V shed 6 bases and J 2 bases; nucleotides not matched to a gene: 6. CDR1 is SGHRS and CDR2 is YFSETQ in the germline V gene. This table comes from immunoSEQ multiplex PCR, and its TCRdb copy is limited to in-frame clones, with some not included. The table shows around 53,000 clones, with roughly 80% occurring only once. The data originate from a study of OX40 agonist ivuxolimab in advanced cancers. In the study overall: Aged about 20 to 85 with a mean of approximately 60 years, they were 75% to 85% male. General study results and limits: Part of the nonresponder group also had normalized T-cell clonal expansion that was low. Circulating CD4+ and CD8+ T cells showed clonal expansion by week 6 at 0.1 to 3.0 mg/kg.

This TCR was recovered from an adult with an advanced solid tumor such as melanoma, head and neck, liver or kidney cancer. The chain joins TRBV5-1 to TRBJ1-1, with 11 bases that match TRBD1. This specimen was CD4+ or CD8+ T cells sorted from blood, taken in a trial of the OX40 agonist ivuxolimab. The CDR3 here is CASNGQGARNTEAFF. The CDR3 DNA is TGCGCCAGCAATGGACAGGGGGCACGAAACACTGAAGCTTTCTTT.